This TCR beta chain derives from a study of lymphopenia after photon versus proton radiotherapy. Repertoires were generated with immunoSEQ multiplex PCR, while TCRdb's copy carries only in-frame clones and drops some. The sample has tens of thousands of clones; approximately 84% are singletons. Study-level findings and limits: Authors raise, but do not show, better survival with proton therapy.

Turning to this clone: Its target is not known. The sample carries other DNA sequences with the same CDR3.

This sequence originates from a man between 60 and 75 years old with pancreatic cancer. This specimen was peripheral blood, taken from a patient treated with proton-based radiotherapy.

As DNA, the CDR3 is TGCGCCAGCAGCTTGGGACAAGAGACCCAGTACTTC. Translation gives CASSLGQETQYF. J is TRBJ2-5 and V is TRBV5-1, with D unclear. Germline V gene sequence: CDR1 SGHRS, CDR2 YFSETQ. The length of the CDR3 is 12 residues. The V end was cut by 0 bases, the J end by 2 bases, with 2 bases between.